This T cell receptor (beta chain) came from a study of shared clonotypes between healthy human individuals. This CDR3 region has 15 residues. With 5 bases clipped from V and 7 bases from J, the junction kept 6 bases outside the gene matches. Germline CDR1 and CDR2: SSHAT and FNYEAQ (reference sequence). Per the study methods: ImmunoSEQ supplied junction-only sequences lacking quality scores, so filtering was different. Profiled with immunoSEQ multiplex PCR; TCRdb holds only in-frame clones, not every one. Clone size and V and J calls were adopted from that table, with D and trimming inferred from the DNA. Of about 530,000 clones in the sample, 90% to 97% were seen once.

This receptor was identified in a woman aged 25-40 years in good health. Sequencing input: naive CD4+ T cells sorted from blood. Subset noted: CD45RA+ positively selected. The chain employs TRBV7-7 and TRBJ2-5, with 14 nucleotides matching TRBD2. CDR3 loop: CASSQGLAGERTQYF. The CDR3 nucleotides are TGTGCCAGCAGCCAGGGACTAGCGGGAGAGCGGACCCAGTACTTC.